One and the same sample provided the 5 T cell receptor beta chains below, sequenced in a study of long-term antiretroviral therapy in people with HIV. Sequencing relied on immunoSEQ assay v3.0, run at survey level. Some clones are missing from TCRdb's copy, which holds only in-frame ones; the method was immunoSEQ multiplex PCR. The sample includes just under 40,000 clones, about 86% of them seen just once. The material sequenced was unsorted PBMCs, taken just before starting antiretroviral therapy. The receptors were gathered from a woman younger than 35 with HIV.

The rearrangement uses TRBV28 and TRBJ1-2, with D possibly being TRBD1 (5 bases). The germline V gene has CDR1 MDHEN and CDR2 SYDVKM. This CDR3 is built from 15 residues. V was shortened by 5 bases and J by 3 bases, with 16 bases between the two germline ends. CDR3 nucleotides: TGTGCCAGCAGTCCCCCCAATTTGGGGGACTATGGCTACACCTTC. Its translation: CASSPPNLGDYGYTF.

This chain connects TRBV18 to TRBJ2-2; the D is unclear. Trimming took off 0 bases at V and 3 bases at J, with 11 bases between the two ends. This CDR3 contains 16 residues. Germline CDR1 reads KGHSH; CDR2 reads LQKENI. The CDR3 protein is CASSPPGPPDTGELFF. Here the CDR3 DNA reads TGTGCCAGCTCACCACCCGGACCCCCCGACACCGGGGAGCTGTTTTTT.

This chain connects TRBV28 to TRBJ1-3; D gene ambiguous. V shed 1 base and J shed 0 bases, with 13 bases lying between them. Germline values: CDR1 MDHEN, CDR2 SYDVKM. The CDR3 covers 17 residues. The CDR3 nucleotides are TGTGCCAGCAGTTTATCTGCGGCAGGAAACTCTGGAAACACCATATATTTT. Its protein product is CASSLSAAGNSGNTIYF.

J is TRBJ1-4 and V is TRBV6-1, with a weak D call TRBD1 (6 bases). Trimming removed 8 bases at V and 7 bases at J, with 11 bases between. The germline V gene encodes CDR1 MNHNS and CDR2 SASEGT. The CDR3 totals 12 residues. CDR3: CASDSQGEKLFF. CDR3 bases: TGTGCCAGCGACTCACAGGGTGAAAAACTGTTTTTT.

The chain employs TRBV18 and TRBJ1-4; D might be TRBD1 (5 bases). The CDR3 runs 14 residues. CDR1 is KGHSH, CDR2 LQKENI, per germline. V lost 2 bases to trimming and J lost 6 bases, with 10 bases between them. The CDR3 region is CASSPGARDEKLFF. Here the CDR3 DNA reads TGTGCCAGCTCACCAGGGGCGAGAGATGAAAAACTGTTTTTT.